Sequencing of this TCR beta chain was carried out in a study of vaccination effects on CD4 cells after COVID-19. Turning to the study itself: Two doses of BNT162b2 or mRNA-1273 vaccine were administered to participants. For each well, two million PBMC were cultured with about 10 IU/ml IL-2 and roughly 9.8 ug/ml peptides.

A remark on this clone: Its antigen is not known.

Whole-study findings and limits: Healthy vaccinees' vaccine-induced clones included only 1 of 255 that recognized common cold coronaviruses. Clones of infection and vaccine origin contracted markedly late after vaccination.

The CDR3 is made up of 14 amino acids. V was clipped by 0 bases and J by 3 bases, with 9 bases between them. CDR1 and CDR2 (germline): SGHRS, YFSETQ. Repertoires were generated with immunoSEQ multiplex PCR, while TCRdb's copy carries only in-frame clones and drops some. The table records around 30,000 clones, 65% of them present only once. The authors isolated CD4+ T cells after around 11 days of culture. The V call is TRBV5-1, the J call TRBJ2-5, with D perhaps matching TRBD2 (6 bases). The material was CD4+ T cells from PBMCs cultured without peptide, obtained before COVID-19 vaccination. The TCR originated in a human donor who received a COVID-19 vaccine. The CDR3 loop reads CASSLVAGKETQYF. As DNA, the CDR3 is TGCGCCAGCAGCTTGGTGGCGGGAAAAGAGACCCAGTACTTC.